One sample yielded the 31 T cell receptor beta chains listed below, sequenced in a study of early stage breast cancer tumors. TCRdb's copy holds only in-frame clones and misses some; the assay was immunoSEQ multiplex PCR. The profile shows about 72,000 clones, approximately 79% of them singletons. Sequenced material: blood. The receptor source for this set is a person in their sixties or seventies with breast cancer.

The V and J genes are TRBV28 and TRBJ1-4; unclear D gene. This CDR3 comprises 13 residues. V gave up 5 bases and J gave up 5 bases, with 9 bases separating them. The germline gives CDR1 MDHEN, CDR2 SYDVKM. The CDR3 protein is CASSRAPNEKLFF. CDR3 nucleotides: TGTGCCAGCAGTCGGGCTCCAAATGAAAAACTGTTTTTT.

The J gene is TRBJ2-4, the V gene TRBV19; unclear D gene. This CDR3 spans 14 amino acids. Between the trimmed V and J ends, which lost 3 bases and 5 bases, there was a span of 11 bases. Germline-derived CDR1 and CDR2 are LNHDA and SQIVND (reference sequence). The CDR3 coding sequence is TGTGCCAGTAGTATGGGCAGTGCCCAAAACATTCAGTACTTC. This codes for CASSMGSAQNIQYF.

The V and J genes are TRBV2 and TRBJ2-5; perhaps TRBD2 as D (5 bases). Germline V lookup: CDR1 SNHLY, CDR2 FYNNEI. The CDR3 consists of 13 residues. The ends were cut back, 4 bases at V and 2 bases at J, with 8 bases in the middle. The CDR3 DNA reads TGTGCCAGCAGTGCATCGGGGCAAGAGACCCAGTACTTC. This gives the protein CASSASGQETQYF.

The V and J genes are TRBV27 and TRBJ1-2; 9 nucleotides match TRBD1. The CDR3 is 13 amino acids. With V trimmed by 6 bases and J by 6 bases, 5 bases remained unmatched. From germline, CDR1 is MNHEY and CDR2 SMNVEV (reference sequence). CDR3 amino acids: CASSRDREDGYTF. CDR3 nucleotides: TGTGCCAGCAGCCGGGACAGGGAGGATGGCTACACCTTC.

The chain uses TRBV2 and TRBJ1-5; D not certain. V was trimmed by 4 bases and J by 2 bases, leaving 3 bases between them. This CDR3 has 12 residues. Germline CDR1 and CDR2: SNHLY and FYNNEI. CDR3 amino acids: CASSAGNQPQHF. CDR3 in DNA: TGTGCCAGCAGTGCAGGCAATCAGCCCCAGCATTTT.

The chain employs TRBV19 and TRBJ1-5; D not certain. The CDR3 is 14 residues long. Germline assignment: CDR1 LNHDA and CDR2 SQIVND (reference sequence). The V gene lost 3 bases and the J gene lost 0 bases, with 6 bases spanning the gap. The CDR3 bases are TGTGCCAGTAGTATCGGTTATAGCAATCAGCCCCAGCATTTT. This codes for CASSIGYSNQPQHF.

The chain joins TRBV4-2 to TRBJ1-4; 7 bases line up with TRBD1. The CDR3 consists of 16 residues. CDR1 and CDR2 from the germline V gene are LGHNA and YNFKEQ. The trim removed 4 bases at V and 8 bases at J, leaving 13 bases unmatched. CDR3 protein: CASSLSRGQGGEKLFF. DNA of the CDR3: TGTGCCAGCAGCCTCTCGAGGGGGCAGGGGGGCGAAAAACTGTTTTTT.

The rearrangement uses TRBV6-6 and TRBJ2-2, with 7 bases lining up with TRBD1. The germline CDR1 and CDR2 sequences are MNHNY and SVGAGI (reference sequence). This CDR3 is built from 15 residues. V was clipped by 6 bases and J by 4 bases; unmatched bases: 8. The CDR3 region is CASSLADRVTGELFF. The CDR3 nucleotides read TGTGCCAGCAGCCTAGCTGACAGGGTCACCGGGGAGCTGTTTTTT.

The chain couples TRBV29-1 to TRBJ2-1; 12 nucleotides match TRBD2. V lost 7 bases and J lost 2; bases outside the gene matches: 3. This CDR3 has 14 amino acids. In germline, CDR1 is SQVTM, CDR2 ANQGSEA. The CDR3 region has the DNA TGCAGCGGTCGACTAGCGGGGGCCTACAATGAGCAGTTCTTC. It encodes CSGRLAGAYNEQFF.

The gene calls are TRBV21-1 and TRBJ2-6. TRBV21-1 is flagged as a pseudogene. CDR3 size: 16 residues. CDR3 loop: CASSPRPGAGANVLTF. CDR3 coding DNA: TGTGCCAGCAGCCCTAGACCGGGGGCAGGGGCCAACGTCCTGACTTTC.

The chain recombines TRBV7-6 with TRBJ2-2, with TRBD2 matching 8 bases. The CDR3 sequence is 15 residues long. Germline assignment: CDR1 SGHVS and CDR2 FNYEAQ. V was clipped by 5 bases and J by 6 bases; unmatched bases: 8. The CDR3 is CASSPVGTRAGELFF. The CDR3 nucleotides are TGTGCCAGCAGCCCAGTGGGGACTAGGGCCGGGGAGCTGTTTTTT.

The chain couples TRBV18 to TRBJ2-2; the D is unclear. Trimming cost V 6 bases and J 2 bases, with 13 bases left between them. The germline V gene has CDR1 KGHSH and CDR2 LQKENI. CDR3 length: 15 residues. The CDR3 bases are TGTGCCAGCTCCCCCGTCGGCGGAAACACCGGGGAGCTGTTTTTT. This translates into CASSPVGGNTGELFF. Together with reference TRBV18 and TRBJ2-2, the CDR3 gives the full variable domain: NAGVMQNPRHLVRRRGQEARLRCSPMKGHSHVYWYRQLPEEGLKFMVYLQKENIIDESGMPKERFSAEFPKEGPSILRIQQVVRGDSAAYFCASSPVGGNTGELFFGEGSRLTVL.

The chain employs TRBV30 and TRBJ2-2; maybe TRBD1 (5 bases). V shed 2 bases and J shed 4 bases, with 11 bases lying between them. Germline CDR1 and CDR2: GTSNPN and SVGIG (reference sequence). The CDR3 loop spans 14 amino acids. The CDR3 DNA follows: TGTGCCTGGAGTAATGGGGCCTCCACCGGGGAGCTGTTTTTT. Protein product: CAWSNGASTGELFF. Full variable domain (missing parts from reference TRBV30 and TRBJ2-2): SQTIHQWPATLVQPVGSPLSLECTVEGTSNPNLYWYRQAAGRGLQLLFYSVGIGQISSEVPQNLSASRPQDRQFILSSKKLLLSDSGFYLCAWSNGASTGELFFGEGSRLTVL.

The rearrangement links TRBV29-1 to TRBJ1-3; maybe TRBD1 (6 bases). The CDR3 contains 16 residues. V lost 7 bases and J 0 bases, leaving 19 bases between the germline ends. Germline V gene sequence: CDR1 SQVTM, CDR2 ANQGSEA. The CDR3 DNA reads TGCAGCGCCAGCTCGGGACACGCAAACTCTGGAAACACCATATATTTT. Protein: CSASSGHANSGNTIYF.

The CDR3 DNA reads TGTGCCAGCTCTCTAGATCGGGCAGGCACAGATACGCAGTATTTT. It codes for CASSLDRAGTDTQYF. This chain uses TRBV18 with TRBJ2-3; no clear D. The V gene lost 6 bases and the J gene lost 1 base, with 14 bases spanning the gap. CDR3 size: 15 residues. In germline, CDR1 is KGHSH, CDR2 LQKENI.

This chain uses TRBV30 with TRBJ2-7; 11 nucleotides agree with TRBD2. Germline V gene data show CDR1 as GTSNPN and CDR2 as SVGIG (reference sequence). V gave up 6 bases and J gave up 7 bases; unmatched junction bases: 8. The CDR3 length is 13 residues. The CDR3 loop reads CACLAGGPVEQYF. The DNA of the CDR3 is TGTGCCTGTCTAGCGGGAGGACCGGTGGAGCAGTACTTC. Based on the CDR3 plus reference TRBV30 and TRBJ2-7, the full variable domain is SQTIHQWPATLVQPVGSPLSLECTVEGTSNPNLYWYRQAAGRGLQLLFYSVGIGQISSEVPQNLSASRPQDRQFILSSKKLLLSDSGFYLCACLAGGPVEQYFGPGTRLTVT.

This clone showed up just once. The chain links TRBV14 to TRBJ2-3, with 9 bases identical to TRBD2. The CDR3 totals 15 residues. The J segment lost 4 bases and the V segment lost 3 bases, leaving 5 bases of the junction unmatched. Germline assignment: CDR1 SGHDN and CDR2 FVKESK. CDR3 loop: CASSHLSGGSDTQYF. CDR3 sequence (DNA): TGTGCCAGCAGCCATCTTAGCGGGGGCTCAGATACGCAGTATTTT. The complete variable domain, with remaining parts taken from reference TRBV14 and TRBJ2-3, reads EAGVTQFPSHSVIEKGQTVTLRCDPISGHDNLYWYRRVMGKEIKFLLHFVKESKQDESGMPNNRFLAERTGGTYSTLKVQPAELEDSGVYFCASSHLSGGSDTQYFGPGTRLTVL.

CDR3 DNA sequence: TGTGCCACCTCTCCCGGACAGGGCGACGAGCAGTACTTC. As protein: CATSPGQGDEQYF. The chain combines TRBV28 with TRBJ2-7; 8 bases are shared with TRBD1. Per the germline V gene, CDR1 is MDHEN and CDR2 is SYDVKM. V lost 10 bases to trimming and J lost 5 bases; unmatched junction nucleotides: 10. This CDR3 contains 13 residues.

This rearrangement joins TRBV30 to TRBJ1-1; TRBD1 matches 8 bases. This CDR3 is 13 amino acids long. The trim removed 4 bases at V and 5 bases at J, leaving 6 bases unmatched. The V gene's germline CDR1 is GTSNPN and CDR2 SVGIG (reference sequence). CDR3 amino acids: CAWIAGQVTEAFF. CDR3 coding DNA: TGTGCCTGGATTGCGGGACAGGTGACTGAAGCTTTCTTT.

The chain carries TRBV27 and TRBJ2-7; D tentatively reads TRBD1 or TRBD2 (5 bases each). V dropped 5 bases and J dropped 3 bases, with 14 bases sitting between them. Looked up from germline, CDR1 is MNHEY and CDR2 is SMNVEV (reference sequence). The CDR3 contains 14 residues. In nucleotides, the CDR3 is TGTGCCAGCAGTCCTGCCGGGACCTTCTACGAGCAGTACTTC. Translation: CASSPAGTFYEQYF.

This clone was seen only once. The CDR3 nucleotides read TGTGCCAGCTCACCGCCCACCCCATACGGCGAGCAGTACTTC. Its protein is CASSPPTPYGEQYF. The chain uses TRBV18 and TRBJ2-7; D is undetermined. Germline loops: CDR1 KGHSH, CDR2 LQKENI. Deletions cut 3 bases from V and 6 bases from J, with 15 bases between. The CDR3 runs 14 residues.

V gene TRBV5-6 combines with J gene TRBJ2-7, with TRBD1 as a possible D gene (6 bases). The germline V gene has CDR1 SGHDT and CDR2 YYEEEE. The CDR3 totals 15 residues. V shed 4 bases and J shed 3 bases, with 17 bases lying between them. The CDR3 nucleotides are TGTGCCAGCAGCCCGGGCAGGGGACCGGGCTACGAGCAGTACTTC. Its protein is CASSPGRGPGYEQYF.

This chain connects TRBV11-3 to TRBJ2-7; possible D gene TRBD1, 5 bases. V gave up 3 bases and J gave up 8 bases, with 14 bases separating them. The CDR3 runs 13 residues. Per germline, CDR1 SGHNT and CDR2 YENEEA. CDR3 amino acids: CASSLYGREQQYF. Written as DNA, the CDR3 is TGTGCCAGCAGCTTGTACGGCAGGGAACAGCAGTACTTC.

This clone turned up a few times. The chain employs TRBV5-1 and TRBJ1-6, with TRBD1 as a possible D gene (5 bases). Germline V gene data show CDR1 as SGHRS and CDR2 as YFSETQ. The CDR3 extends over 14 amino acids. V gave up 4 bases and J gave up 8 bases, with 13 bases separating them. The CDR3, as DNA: TGCGCCAGCAGCACCGGGACGGTGGATTCACCCCTCCACTTT. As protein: CASSTGTVDSPLHF. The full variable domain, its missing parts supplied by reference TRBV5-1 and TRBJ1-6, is KAGVTQTPRYLIKTRGQQVTLSCSPISGHRSVSWYQQTPGQGLQFLFEYFSETQRNKGNFPGRFSGRQFSNSRSEMNVSTLELGDSALYLCASSTGTVDSPLHFGNGTRLTVT.

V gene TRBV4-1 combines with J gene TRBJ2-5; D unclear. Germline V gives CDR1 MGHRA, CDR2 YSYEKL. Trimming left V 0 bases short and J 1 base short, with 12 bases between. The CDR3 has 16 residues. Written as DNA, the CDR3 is TGCGCCAGCAGCCAAGATCCCGGTAGAATCCAAGAGACCCAGTACTTC. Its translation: CASSQDPGRIQETQYF.

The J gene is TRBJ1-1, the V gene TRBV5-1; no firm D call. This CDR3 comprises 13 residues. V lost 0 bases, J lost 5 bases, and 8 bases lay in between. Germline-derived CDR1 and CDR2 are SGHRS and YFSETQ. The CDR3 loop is CASSLELWTEAFF. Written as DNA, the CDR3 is TGCGCCAGCAGCTTGGAACTTTGGACTGAAGCTTTCTTT.

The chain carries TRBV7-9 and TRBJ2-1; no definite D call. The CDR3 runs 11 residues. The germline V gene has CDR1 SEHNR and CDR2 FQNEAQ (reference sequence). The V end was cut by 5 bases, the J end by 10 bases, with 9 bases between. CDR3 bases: TGTGCCAGCAGCAAAGTGGCAGAGCAGTTCTTC. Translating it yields CASSKVAEQFF.

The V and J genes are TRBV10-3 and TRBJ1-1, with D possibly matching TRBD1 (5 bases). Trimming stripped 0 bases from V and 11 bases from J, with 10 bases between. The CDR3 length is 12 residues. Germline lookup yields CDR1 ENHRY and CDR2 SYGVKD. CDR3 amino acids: CAISESMGGAFF. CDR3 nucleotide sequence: TGTGCCATCAGTGAGTCGATGGGGGGGGCTTTCTTT.

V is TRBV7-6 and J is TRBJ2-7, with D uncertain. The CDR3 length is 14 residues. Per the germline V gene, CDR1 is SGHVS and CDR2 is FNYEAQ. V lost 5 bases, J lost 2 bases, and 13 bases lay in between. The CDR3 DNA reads TGTGCCAGCAGCCTTTGGCAAGGGCCCTACGAGCAGTACTTC. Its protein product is CASSLWQGPYEQYF.

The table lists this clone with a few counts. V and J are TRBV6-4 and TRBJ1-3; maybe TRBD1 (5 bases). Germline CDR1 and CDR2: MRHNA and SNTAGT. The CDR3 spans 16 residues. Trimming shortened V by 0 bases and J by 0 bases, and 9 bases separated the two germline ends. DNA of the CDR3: TGTGCCAGCAGTGACTCGAAGGGGAGCTCTGGAAACACCATATATTTT. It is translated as CASSDSKGSSGNTIYF.

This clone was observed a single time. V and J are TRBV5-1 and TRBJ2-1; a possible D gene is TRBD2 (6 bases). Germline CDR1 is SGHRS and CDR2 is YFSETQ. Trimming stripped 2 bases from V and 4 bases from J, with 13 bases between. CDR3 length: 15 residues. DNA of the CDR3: TGCGCCAGCAGCTTTGTGGAGGGGAGGTACAATGAGCAGTTCTTC. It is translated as CASSFVEGRYNEQFF.